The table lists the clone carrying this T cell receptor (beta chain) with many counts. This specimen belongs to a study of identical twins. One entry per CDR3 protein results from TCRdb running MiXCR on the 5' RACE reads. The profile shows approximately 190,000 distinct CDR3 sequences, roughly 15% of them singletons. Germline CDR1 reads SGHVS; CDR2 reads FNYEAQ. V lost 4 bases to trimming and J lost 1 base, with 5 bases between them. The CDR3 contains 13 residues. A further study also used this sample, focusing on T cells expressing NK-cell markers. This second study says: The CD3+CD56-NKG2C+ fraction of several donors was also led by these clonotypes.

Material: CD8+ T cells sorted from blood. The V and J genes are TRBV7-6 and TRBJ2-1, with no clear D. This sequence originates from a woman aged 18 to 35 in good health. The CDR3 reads CASSSGSYNEQFF. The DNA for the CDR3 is TGTGCCAGCAGCTCCGGATCCTACAATGAGCAGTTCTTC. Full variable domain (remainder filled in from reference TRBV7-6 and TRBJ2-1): GAGVSQSPRYKVTKRGQDVALRCDPISGHVSLYWYRQALGQGPEFLTYFNYEAQQDKSGLPNDRFSAERPEGSISTLTIQRTEQRDSAMYRCASSSGSYNEQFFGPGTRLTVL.